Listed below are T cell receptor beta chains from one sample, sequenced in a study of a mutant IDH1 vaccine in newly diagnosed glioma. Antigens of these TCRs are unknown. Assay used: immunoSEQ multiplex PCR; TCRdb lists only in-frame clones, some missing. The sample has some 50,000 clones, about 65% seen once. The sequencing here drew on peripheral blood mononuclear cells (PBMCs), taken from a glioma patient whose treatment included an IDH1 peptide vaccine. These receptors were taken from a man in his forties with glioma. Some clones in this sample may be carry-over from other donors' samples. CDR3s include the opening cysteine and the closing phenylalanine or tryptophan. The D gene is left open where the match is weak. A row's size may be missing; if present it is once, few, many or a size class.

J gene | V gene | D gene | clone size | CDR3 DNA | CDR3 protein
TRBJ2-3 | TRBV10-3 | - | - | TGTGCCATCTCGACGGGTCCCAGTACGGGCACAGATACGCAGTATTTT | CAISTGPSTGTDTQYF
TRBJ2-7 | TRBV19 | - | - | TGTGCCAGTAGTCGGGACAATGCCTACGAGCAGTACTTC | CASSRDNAYEQYF
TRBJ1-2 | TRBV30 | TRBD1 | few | TGTGCCTGGGGGGACAGTCCCCCGTACTATGGCTACACCTTC | CAWGDSPPYYGYTF
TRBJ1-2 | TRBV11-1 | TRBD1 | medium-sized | TGTGCCAGCAGCCCTACCCCCCGACAGGGGGCGGTTGGCTACACCTTC | CASSPTPRQGAVGYTF
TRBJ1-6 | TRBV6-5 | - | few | TGTGCCAGCAGTTCTCCGCTTTCGAATTCACCCCTCCACTTT | CASSSPLSNSPLHF
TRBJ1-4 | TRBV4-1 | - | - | TGCGCCAGCAGCTTTCGACCACAGGGCAGTAATGAAAAACTGTTTTTT | CASSFRPQGSNEKLFF
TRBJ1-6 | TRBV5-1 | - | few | TGCGCCAGCAGCTTGGAGGGTTCTCCTAATTCACCCCTCCACTTT | CASSLEGSPNSPLHF
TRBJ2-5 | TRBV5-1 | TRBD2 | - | TGCGCCAGCAGCTTAAATAGCGGGGGTAGGGAGACCCAGTACTTC | CASSLNSGGRETQYF
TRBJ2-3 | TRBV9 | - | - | TGTGCCAGCAGCGGGGACGCCCATCCACAGTATTTT | CASSGDAHPQYF
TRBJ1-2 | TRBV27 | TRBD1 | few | TGTGCCAGCGGAAACAGGGGGCTTGGCTACACCTTC | CASGNRGLGYTF
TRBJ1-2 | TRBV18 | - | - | TGTGCCAGCTCACCTGTATCGAAGGGTCCCAACTATGGCTACACCTTC | CASSPVSKGPNYGYTF
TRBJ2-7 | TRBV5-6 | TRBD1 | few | TGTGCCAGCAGCTGGGACAGAGACTACGAGCAGTACTTC | CASSWDRDYEQYF
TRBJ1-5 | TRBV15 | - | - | TGTGCCACCAGCAGAGATCTCAGTAGAGGAAATCAGCCCCAGCATTTT | CATSRDLSRGNQPQHF
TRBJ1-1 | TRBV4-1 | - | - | TGCGCCAGCAGCCAAGAGGCGCGGGGCACAGCTTTCTTT | CASSQEARGTAFF